This T cell receptor beta chain was obtained from a study of T cell responses to AZD1222 COVID-19 vaccine. Study overall: Second doses that came at about 4 or about 12 weeks were put together.

The method was immunoSEQ multiplex PCR; TCRdb's version includes in-frame clones alone and lacks a portion of them. The sample shows roughly 100,000 clones, roughly 89% of them seen only once. CDR3 length equals 14 residues. Germline lookup yields CDR1 MNHEY and CDR2 SVGAGI. V shed 5 bases and J shed 0 bases, with 8 bases lying between them. The source is an adult in good health. The sample in question was peripheral blood, obtained on day 0 of AZD1222 vaccination. The V gene is TRBV6-5, the J gene TRBJ2-1; possibly TRBD1 or TRBD2 for D (5 bases each). The CDR3 DNA is TGTGCCAGCAGTCCGGGACCCTCCTACAATGAGCAGTTCTTC. Translating it yields CASSPGPSYNEQFF.